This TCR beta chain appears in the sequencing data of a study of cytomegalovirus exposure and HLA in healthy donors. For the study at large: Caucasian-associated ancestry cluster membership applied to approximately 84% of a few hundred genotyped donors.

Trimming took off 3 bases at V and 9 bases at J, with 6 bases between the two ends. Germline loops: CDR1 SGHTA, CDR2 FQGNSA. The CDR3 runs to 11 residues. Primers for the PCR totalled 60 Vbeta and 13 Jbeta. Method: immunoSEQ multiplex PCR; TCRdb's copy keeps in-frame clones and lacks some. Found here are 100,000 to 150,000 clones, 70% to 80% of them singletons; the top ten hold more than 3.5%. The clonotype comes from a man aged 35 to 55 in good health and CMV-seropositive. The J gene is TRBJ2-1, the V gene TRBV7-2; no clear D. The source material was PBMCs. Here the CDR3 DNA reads TGTGCCAGCAGCTTGCTAGGTGAGCAGTTCTTC. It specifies CASSLLGEQFF.